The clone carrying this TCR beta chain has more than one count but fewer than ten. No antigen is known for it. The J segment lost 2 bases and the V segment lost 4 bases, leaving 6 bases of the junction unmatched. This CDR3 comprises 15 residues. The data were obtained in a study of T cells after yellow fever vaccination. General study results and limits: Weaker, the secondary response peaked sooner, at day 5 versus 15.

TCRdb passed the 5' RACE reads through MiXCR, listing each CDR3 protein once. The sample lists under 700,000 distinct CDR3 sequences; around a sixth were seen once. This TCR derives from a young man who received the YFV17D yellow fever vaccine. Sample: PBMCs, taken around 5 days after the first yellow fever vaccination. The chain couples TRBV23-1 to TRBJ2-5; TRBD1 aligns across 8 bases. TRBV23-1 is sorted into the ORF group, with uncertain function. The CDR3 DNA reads TGCGCCAGCAGTCGCAATTGGGACAGGCAAGAGACCCAGTACTTC. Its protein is CASSRNWDRQETQYF.